The TCR beta chain described here comes from a study of T cell responses to AZD1222 COVID-19 vaccine. Overall study findings and caveats: At study baseline, merely five or six AZD1222 recipients were seropositive. Spike-spanning, vaccine-associated CD4 TCRs were dominant at 160-218 and 743-854.

As to this clone: Its specificity is unknown.

CDR3 size: 13 residues. Germline CDR1 and CDR2: LNHDA and SQIVND (reference sequence). The V end was cut by 10 bases, the J end by 1 base, with 12 bases between. Repertoires were generated with immunoSEQ multiplex PCR, while TCRdb's copy carries only in-frame clones and drops some. The data hold more than 95,000 clones, with 88% observed a single time. The specimen was peripheral blood, collected on day 0 of AZD1222 vaccination. V gene TRBV19 combines with J gene TRBJ2-3; D not certain. This TCR was sampled from an adult in good health. CDR3 in amino acids: CATEVSGTDTQYF. DNA of the CDR3: TGTGCCACCGAGGTTAGTGGCACAGATACGCAGTATTTT.